This T cell receptor beta chain was profiled in a study of response to subunit inactivated influenza vaccine (dated 2018 in TCRdb). About the full investigation: Deep quantitative profiling of the T cell receptor repertoire was used in the study to follow responses to a trivalent subunit inactivated influenza vaccine.

In the case of this clonotype: Its antigen target is currently unknown. One base away there is no much larger clone; base qualities are not given.

Library generation was performed with RT-PCR. Sequencing used an Illumina HiSeq 2500. The raw public reads went through TCRdb reprocessing: fastp at Q25, MiXCR clone calling, in-frame beta chains kept. Under each unique CDR3 protein, matching rows form one entry showing the most common genes and DNA. The sample table lists fewer than 700,000 distinct CDR3 sequences, 10% to 15% of them with a count of one. The ten largest clonotypes hold roughly 13% of the sample. Interpreted using the paper, the time point label stands for: 40 to 45 days after influenza vaccine administration. What the study reported, not specific to this receptor: The authors proposed that each seasonal influenza vaccination may bring in only a limited number of new T cells.

V is reduced by 8 bases and J by 6 bases, leaving a spacing of 19 bases between them. From a lookup of the germline V gene, CDR1 and CDR2 are MNHEY and SVGEGT. Including the terminal cysteine and phenylalanine, the CDR3 comprises 14 residues. Just the 42-base CDR3 DNA is kept, in frame starting at base 1. This sequence was found in a middle-aged man who received an inactivated influenza vaccine. Donor details come from another sample of the same person, matched by shared clones. This chain joins TRBV6-2 or TRBV6-3 to TRBJ1-1; the D gene is possibly TRBD1, with 6 bases matching. The sample here was PBMCs from blood, taken 45 days after vaccination. The encoded CDR3 is CASWEVGQFAEAFF. Read as DNA, the sequence is TGTGCCAGCTGGGAGGTGGGACAATTCGCTGAAGCTTTCTTT.